This T cell receptor (beta chain) was recorded in a study of blood T cell repertoires in COVID-19. Method: immunoSEQ multiplex PCR; TCRdb's copy keeps in-frame clones and lacks some. The profile covers about 140,000 clones, with 80% to 85% appearing a single time and about 8.9% taken by the ten largest. CDR3 length equals 18 residues. Trimming took 2 bases from V and 2 from J; bases not matched to a gene: 10. Per germline, CDR1 KGHDR and CDR2 SFDVKD. The TCR was taken from a man aged 25 to 40 with COVID-19, enrolled during active disease. The genes are TRBV24-1 and TRBJ2-1, with TRBD2 identical over 8 bases. Sequencing used peripheral blood. The CDR3 coding sequence is TGTGCCACCAGTGATTGGAAGAAATCTAGCGGGCCCTACAATGAGCAGTTCTTC. This codes for CATSDWKKSSGPYNEQFF.